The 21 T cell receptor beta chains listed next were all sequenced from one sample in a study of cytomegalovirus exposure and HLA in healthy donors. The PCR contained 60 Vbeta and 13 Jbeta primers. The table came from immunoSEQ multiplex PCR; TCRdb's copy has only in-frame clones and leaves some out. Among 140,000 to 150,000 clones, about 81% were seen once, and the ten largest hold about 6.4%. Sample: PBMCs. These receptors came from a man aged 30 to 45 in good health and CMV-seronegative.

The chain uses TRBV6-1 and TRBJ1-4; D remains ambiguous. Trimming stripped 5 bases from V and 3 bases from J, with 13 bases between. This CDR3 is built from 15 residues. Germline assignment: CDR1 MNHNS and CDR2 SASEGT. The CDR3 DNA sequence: TGTGCCAGCAGTACAGACGGATGGGCTAATGAAAAACTGTTTTTT. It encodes CASSTDGWANEKLFF.

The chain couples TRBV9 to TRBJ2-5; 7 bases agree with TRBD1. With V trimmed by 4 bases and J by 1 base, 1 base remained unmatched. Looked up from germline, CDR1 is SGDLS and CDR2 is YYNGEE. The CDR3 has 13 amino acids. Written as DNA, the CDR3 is TGTGCCAGCAGCTGGGACAGCCAAGAGACCCAGTACTTC. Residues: CASSWDSQETQYF.

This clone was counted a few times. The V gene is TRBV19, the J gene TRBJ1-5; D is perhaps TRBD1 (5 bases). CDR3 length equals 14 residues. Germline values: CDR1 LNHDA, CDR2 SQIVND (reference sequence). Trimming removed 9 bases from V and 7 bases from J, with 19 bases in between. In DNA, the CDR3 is TGTGCCAGCGCCTTGGGGCAGGTGGGGCAGCCCCAGCATTTT. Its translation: CASALGQVGQPQHF.

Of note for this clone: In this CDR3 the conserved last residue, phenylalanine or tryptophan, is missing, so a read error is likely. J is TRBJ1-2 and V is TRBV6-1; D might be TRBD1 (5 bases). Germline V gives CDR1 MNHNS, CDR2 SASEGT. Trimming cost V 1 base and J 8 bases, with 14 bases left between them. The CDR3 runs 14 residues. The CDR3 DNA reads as TGTGCCAGCAGTGAAGTGACAGACGGTAGCGGCTACACCTCC. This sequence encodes CASSEVTDGSGYTS.

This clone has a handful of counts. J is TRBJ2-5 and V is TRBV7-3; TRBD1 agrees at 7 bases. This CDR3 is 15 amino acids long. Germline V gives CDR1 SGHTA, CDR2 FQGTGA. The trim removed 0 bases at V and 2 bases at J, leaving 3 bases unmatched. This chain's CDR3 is CASSLTWGQQETQYF. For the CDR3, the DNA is TGTGCCAGCAGCTTAACGTGGGGACAGCAAGAGACCCAGTACTTC.

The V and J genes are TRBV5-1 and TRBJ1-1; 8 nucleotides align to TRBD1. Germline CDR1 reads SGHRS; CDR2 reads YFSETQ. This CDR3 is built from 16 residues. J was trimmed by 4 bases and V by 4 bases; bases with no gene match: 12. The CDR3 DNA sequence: TGCGCCAGCAGCCACGACAGGGGCGGGGGTAGCACTGAAGCTTTCTTT. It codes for CASSHDRGGGSTEAFF.

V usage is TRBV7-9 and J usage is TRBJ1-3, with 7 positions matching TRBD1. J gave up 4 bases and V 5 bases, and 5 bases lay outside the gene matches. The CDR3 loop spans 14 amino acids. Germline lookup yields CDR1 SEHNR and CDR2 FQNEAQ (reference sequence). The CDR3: CASSLTGKGNTIYF. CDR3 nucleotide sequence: TGTGCCAGCAGCCTGACAGGGAAAGGAAACACCATATATTTT.

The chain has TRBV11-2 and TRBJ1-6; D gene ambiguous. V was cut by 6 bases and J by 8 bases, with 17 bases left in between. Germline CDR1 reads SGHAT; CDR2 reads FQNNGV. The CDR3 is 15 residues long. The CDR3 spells CASSRNTPEDSPLHF. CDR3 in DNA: TGTGCCAGCAGTCGAAATACGCCAGAGGATTCACCCCTCCACTTT.

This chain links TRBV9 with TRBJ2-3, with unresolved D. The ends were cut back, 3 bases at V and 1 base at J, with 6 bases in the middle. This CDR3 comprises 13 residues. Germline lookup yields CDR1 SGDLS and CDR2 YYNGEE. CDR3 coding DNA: TGTGCCAGCAGCGCCGAGGGCACAGATACGCAGTATTTT. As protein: CASSAEGTDTQYF.

CDR3 nucleotide sequence: TGTGCCAGCAGAAGACAGGCATGGGAGACTGAAGCTTTCTTT. Its translation is CASRRQAWETEAFF. The chain carries TRBV2 and TRBJ1-1; possible D gene TRBD1, 6 bases. The CDR3 length is 14 residues. Trimming shortened V by 6 bases and J by 5 bases, and 16 bases separated the two germline ends. Germline V gives CDR1 SNHLY, CDR2 FYNNEI.

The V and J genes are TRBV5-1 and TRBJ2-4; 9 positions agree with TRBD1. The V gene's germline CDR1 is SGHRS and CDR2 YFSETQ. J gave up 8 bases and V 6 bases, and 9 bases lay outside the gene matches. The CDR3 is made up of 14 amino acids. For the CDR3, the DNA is TGCGCCAGCACCCAAACAGGGGGCGGGGACATTCAGTACTTC. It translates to CASTQTGGGDIQYF.

The CDR3 region has the DNA TGCGCCAGCAGTGAGAACGCGGGAGGCCGGGGGGAGCAGTTCTTC. This sequence encodes CASSENAGGRGEQFF. This rearrangement joins TRBV10-1 to TRBJ2-1; TRBD2 matches at 8 bases. Germline V gene data show CDR1 as WNHNN and CDR2 as SYGVQD (reference sequence). The ends lost 2 bases at V and 10 bases at J; junction bases unmatched: 10. The CDR3 extends over 15 amino acids.

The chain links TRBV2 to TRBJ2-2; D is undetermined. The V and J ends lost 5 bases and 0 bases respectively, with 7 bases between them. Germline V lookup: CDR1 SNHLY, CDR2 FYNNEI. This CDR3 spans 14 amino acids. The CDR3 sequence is CASSPTTNTGELFF. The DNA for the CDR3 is TGTGCCAGCAGTCCAACAACGAACACCGGGGAGCTGTTTTTT.

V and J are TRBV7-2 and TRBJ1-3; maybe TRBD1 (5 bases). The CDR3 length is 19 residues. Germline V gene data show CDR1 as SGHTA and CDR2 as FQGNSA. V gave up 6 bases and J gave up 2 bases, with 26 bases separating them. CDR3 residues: CASRLGPGAGFLPGNTIYF. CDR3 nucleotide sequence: TGTGCCAGCAGATTGGGCCCTGGGGCAGGGTTTCTTCCTGGAAACACCATATATTTT. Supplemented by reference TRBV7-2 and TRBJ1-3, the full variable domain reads GAGVSQSPSNKVTEKGKDVELRCDPISGHTALYWYRQSLGQGLEFLIYFQGNSAPDKSGLPSDRFSAERTGGSVSTLTIQRTQQEDSAVYLCASRLGPGAGFLPGNTIYFGEGSWLTVV.

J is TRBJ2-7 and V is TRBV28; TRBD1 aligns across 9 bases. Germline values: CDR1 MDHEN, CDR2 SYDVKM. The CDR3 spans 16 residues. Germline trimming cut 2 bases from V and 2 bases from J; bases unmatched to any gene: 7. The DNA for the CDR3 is TGTGCCAGCAGTTTACACGGGACAGGGTCAGCCTACGAGCAGTACTTC. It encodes CASSLHGTGSAYEQYF.

For the CDR3, the DNA is TGTGCCTGGACAGGGGACTCCTACGAGCAGTACTTC. Its translation is CAWTGDSYEQYF. This sequence joins TRBV30 and TRBJ2-7; D might be TRBD1 (6 bases). Germline V lookup: CDR1 GTSNPN, CDR2 SVGIG (reference sequence). The CDR3 covers 12 residues. Between the trimmed V and J ends, which lost 4 bases and 0 bases, there was a span of 7 bases.

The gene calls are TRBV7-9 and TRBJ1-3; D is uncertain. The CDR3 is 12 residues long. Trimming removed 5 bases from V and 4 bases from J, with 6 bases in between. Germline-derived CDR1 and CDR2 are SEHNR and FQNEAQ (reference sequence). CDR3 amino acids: CASSRLGNTIYF. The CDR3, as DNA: TGTGCCAGCAGCCGTCTCGGAAACACCATATATTTT.

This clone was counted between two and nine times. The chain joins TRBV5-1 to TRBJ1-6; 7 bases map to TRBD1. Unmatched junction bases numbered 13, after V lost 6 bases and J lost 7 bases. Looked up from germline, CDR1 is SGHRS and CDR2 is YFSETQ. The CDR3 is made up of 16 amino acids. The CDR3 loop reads CASTPDPGTENSPLHF. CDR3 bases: TGCGCCAGCACGCCCGACCCCGGGACAGAAAATTCACCCCTCCACTTT.

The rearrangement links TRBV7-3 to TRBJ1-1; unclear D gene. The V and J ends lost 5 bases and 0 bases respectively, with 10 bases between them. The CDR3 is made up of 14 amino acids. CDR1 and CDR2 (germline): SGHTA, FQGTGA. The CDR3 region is CASSLLPLNTEAFF. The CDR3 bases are TGTGCCAGCAGCCTCCTTCCTCTGAACACTGAAGCTTTCTTT.

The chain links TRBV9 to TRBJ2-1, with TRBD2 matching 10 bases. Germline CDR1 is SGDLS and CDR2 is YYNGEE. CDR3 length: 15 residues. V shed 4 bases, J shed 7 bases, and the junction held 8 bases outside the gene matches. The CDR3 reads CASSRTSGEGNEQFF. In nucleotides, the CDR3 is TGTGCCAGCAGCCGAACTAGCGGGGAGGGGAATGAGCAGTTCTTC. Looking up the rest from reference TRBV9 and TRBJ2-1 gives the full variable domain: DSGVTQTPKHLITATGQRVTLRCSPRSGDLSVYWYQQSLDQGLQFLIQYYNGEERAKGNILERFSAQQFPDLHSELNLSSLELGDSALYFCASSRTSGEGNEQFFGPGTRLTVL.

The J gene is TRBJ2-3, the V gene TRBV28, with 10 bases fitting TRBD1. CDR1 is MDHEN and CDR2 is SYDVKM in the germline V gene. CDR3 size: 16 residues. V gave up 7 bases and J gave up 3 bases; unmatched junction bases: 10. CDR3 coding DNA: TGTGCCAGCACCCCTCCCGGGACAGGGGCTACAGATACGCAGTATTTT. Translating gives CASTPPGTGATDTQYF.